These T cell receptor beta chains were read from a single sample in a study of beta chain features in type 1 diabetes. The data were produced by immunoSEQ multiplex PCR, yet TCRdb's version contains in-frame clones alone and is incomplete. The table lists 310,000 or so clones, roughly a tenth of them singletons, with around 1% in the top ten. Input material: central memory CD4+ T cells from blood. The receptor source for this set is a young man with type 1 diabetes. Both conserved end residues are trimmed from each CDR3. Each record gives: CDR3 length, J gene, D gene, V gene, CDR3 protein. A D gene is named only where the DNA matches it firmly.

CDR3 length: 14; J gene: TRBJ1-1; D gene: TRBD1; V gene: TRBV28; CDR3 protein: ASSTGQGAGSAGGI
CDR3 length: 12; J gene: TRBJ2-1; D gene: -; V gene: TRBV6-5; CDR3 protein: ASSQASESAEQF
CDR3 length: 13; J gene: TRBJ2-1; D gene: TRBD1; V gene: TRBV5-1; CDR3 protein: ASRHGQGSYNEQF
CDR3 length: 10; J gene: TRBJ2-3; D gene: -; V gene: TRBV29-1; CDR3 protein: SVPRVADTQY
CDR3 length: 11; J gene: TRBJ2-1; D gene: -; V gene: TRBV6-5; CDR3 protein: ASSYSTTSEQF
CDR3 length: 10; J gene: TRBJ2-5; D gene: TRBD2; V gene: TRBV10-3; CDR3 protein: AIGEGEETQY
CDR3 length: 12; J gene: TRBJ2-5; D gene: -; V gene: TRBV5-1; CDR3 protein: ASSLSARPETQY
CDR3 length: 13; J gene: TRBJ2-2; D gene: -; V gene: TRBV6-5; CDR3 protein: ASSYSIPETGELF
CDR3 length: 12; J gene: TRBJ2-5; D gene: -; V gene: TRBV2; CDR3 protein: ASSVGQNQETQY
CDR3 length: 10; J gene: TRBJ1-4; D gene: -; V gene: TRBV11-2; CDR3 protein: ASSFGGEKLF
CDR3 length: 13; J gene: TRBJ1-2; D gene: TRBD1; V gene: TRBV19; CDR3 protein: ASQTGSTANYGYT
CDR3 length: 12; J gene: TRBJ2-7; D gene: TRBD1; V gene: TRBV6-6; CDR3 protein: ASSWGQGGDEQY
CDR3 length: 13; J gene: TRBJ1-2; D gene: TRBD1; V gene: TRBV6-6; CDR3 protein: ASSYLAGGNHGYT
CDR3 length: 14; J gene: TRBJ1-5; D gene: -; V gene: TRBV29-1; CDR3 protein: SPPQVDPGSNQPQH
CDR3 length: 12; J gene: TRBJ1-4; D gene: TRBD1; V gene: TRBV7-2; CDR3 protein: ASSFDRGSEKLF
CDR3 length: 12; J gene: TRBJ1-1; D gene: TRBD1; V gene: TRBV7-2; CDR3 protein: ASSYGTGRGEAF
CDR3 length: 11; J gene: TRBJ2-3; D gene: -; V gene: TRBV7-9; CDR3 protein: ASSLEVVEAQY
CDR3 length: 12; J gene: TRBJ2-7; D gene: TRBD1; V gene: TRBV15; CDR3 protein: ATSRRQGTYEQY
CDR3 length: 13; J gene: TRBJ2-3; D gene: TRBD2; V gene: TRBV4-3; CDR3 protein: ASSQGGGAGDTQY
CDR3 length: 10; J gene: TRBJ1-6; D gene: -; V gene: TRBV30; CDR3 protein: AYGRTESPLH
CDR3 length: 13; J gene: TRBJ1-1; D gene: -; V gene: TRBV4-1; CDR3 protein: ASSPLGRRNTEAF
CDR3 length: 12; J gene: TRBJ1-6; D gene: TRBD1; V gene: TRBV2; CDR3 protein: ARSGTGGGSPLH
CDR3 length: 13; J gene: TRBJ2-7; D gene: TRBD2; V gene: TRBV5-1; CDR3 protein: ASSLVAGEGYEQY
CDR3 length: 9; J gene: TRBJ2-5; D gene: TRBD2; V gene: TRBV20-1; CDR3 protein: SATISGARY
CDR3 length: 11; J gene: TRBJ2-2; D gene: -; V gene: TRBV5-1; CDR3 protein: ASSIGNAGELF
CDR3 length: 12; J gene: TRBJ2-6; D gene: -; V gene: TRBV18; CDR3 protein: ASSPASGANVLT
CDR3 length: 14; J gene: TRBJ1-5; D gene: -; V gene: TRBV7-9; CDR3 protein: ASSLDRGARNQPQH
CDR3 length: 12; J gene: TRBJ1-5; D gene: -; V gene: TRBV7-9; CDR3 protein: ASSPGGGNQPQH
CDR3 length: 12; J gene: TRBJ1-3; D gene: -; V gene: TRBV6-6; CDR3 protein: ASSYSSSGNTIY
CDR3 length: 14; J gene: TRBJ2-3; D gene: TRBD2; V gene: TRBV14; CDR3 protein: ASSPGTSGGWYTQY
CDR3 length: 13; J gene: TRBJ2-5; D gene: TRBD1; V gene: TRBV5-6; CDR3 protein: ASSLDDRGLETQY
CDR3 length: 13; J gene: TRBJ2-5; D gene: -; V gene: TRBV29-1; CDR3 protein: SVDFRGASGETQY
CDR3 length: 11; J gene: TRBJ2-1; D gene: TRBD1; V gene: TRBV6-6; CDR3 protein: ASSDRGGNEQF
CDR3 length: 13; J gene: TRBJ1-2; D gene: -; V gene: TRBV5-6; CDR3 protein: ASSYVGWDPSGYT
CDR3 length: 12; J gene: TRBJ2-7; D gene: TRBD2; V gene: TRBV10-1; CDR3 protein: ASSVGGTTYEQY
CDR3 length: 13; J gene: TRBJ1-3; D gene: -; V gene: TRBV10-3; CDR3 protein: AISGQISSGNTIY
CDR3 length: 12; J gene: TRBJ1-4; D gene: -; V gene: TRBV9; CDR3 protein: ASSVEGRGEKLF
CDR3 length: 14; J gene: TRBJ1-2; D gene: -; V gene: TRBV7-2; CDR3 protein: ASSLYGTSSNYGYT
CDR3 length: 12; J gene: TRBJ1-4; D gene: -; V gene: TRBV28; CDR3 protein: ASSRHQMEEKLF
CDR3 length: 12; J gene: TRBJ2-3; D gene: -; V gene: TRBV10-3; CDR3 protein: AISESRATDTQY
CDR3 length: 13; J gene: TRBJ1-5; D gene: -; V gene: TRBV5-1; CDR3 protein: ASSLAGYSNQPQH
CDR3 length: 13; J gene: TRBJ1-5; D gene: TRBD1; V gene: TRBV7-2; CDR3 protein: ASSLGTGPGGAQH
CDR3 length: 13; J gene: TRBJ1-6; D gene: -; V gene: TRBV30; CDR3 protein: ASPTTSSYNSPLH
CDR3 length: 8; J gene: TRBJ1-5; D gene: -; V gene: TRBV20-1; CDR3 protein: SVGVQPQH
CDR3 length: 14; J gene: TRBJ1-1; D gene: -; V gene: TRBV6-1; CDR3 protein: ASSEPLDSLNTEAF
CDR3 length: 14; J gene: TRBJ2-5; D gene: -; V gene: TRBV6-1; CDR3 protein: ASSEIGRGPQETQY
CDR3 length: 12; J gene: TRBJ2-2; D gene: TRBD2; V gene: TRBV7-2; CDR3 protein: ASRSTSGTGELF
CDR3 length: 12; J gene: TRBJ2-7; D gene: -; V gene: TRBV4-3; CDR3 protein: ASSLRDNSYEQY
CDR3 length: 17; J gene: TRBJ2-3; D gene: TRBD1; V gene: TRBV14; CDR3 protein: ASSQAPGTGGGGTDTQY
CDR3 length: 13; J gene: TRBJ2-7; D gene: TRBD1; V gene: TRBV10-3; CDR3 protein: ASSYGQGAAYEQY
CDR3 length: 13; J gene: TRBJ2-1; D gene: -; V gene: TRBV4-3; CDR3 protein: ASSQDRNRDNEQF
CDR3 length: 13; J gene: TRBJ2-6; D gene: -; V gene: TRBV28; CDR3 protein: ASSLGGSGANVLT
CDR3 length: 11; J gene: TRBJ1-2; D gene: -; V gene: TRBV5-1; CDR3 protein: ASSSGSNYGYT
CDR3 length: 13; J gene: TRBJ1-1; D gene: TRBD1; V gene: TRBV6-5; CDR3 protein: ASSSPRGGNTEAF
CDR3 length: 11; J gene: TRBJ1-4; D gene: -; V gene: TRBV7-2; CDR3 protein: ASSPRGAGKLF
CDR3 length: 12; J gene: TRBJ2-3; D gene: -; V gene: TRBV11-2; CDR3 protein: ASSPSGAGDTQY
CDR3 length: 13; J gene: TRBJ2-3; D gene: TRBD2; V gene: TRBV7-9; CDR3 protein: ASSVGLREGDTQY